The 7 T cell receptor beta chains listed next were all sequenced from one sample in a study of T-cell memory formation after mild COVID-19. TCRdb reanalysed the 5' RACE reads using MiXCR and keeps one entry per CDR3 protein. Of over 150,000 distinct CDR3 sequences in the sample, about a fifth were seen once. The specimen sequenced was PBMCs or a T cell subset sorted from them (not recorded which). Receptors originate from an adult woman who had mild COVID-19 (a few samples of this study predate the infection). Cell type and time point are not known.

This clonotype was recorded a few times. This chain joins TRBV5-1 and TRBJ2-5; 8 positions agree with TRBD1. CDR3 length: 14 residues. CDR1 is SGHRS and CDR2 is YFSETQ in the germline V gene. With 4 bases clipped from V and 5 bases from J, the junction kept 7 bases outside the gene matches. In nucleotides, the CDR3 is TGCGCCAGCAGCGCCTGGACAGGGCAGGAGACCCAGTACTTC. Protein product: CASSAWTGQETQYF. Using reference TRBV5-1 and TRBJ2-5 for the parts outside the CDR3, the full variable domain is KAGVTQTPRYLIKTRGQQVTLSCSPISGHRSVSWYQQTPGQGLQFLFEYFSETQRNKGNFPGRFSGRQFSNSRSEMNVSTLELGDSALYLCASSAWTGQETQYFGPGTRLLVL.

This sequence joins TRBV25-1 and TRBJ2-7, with a weak D call TRBD2 (5 bases). Germline lookup yields CDR1 MGHDK and CDR2 SYGVNS. V dropped 10 bases and J dropped 5 bases, with 12 bases sitting between them. The CDR3 contains 11 residues. CDR3 sequence (DNA): TGTGCCACAGGCGGGCGCGACGAGCAGTACTTC. Its translation is CATGGRDEQYF.

The CDR3, as DNA: TGCGCCAGCAGCTCGGAGGGGGAAGAGGACACTGAAGCTTTCTTT. Translated, it gives CASSSEGEEDTEAFF. The V and J genes are TRBV5-1 and TRBJ1-1; D may be TRBD1 (6 bases). The CDR3 has 15 amino acids. The V end was cut by 3 bases, the J end by 3 bases, with 15 bases between. The germline V gene encodes CDR1 SGHRS and CDR2 YFSETQ.

This rearrangement joins TRBV5-1 to TRBJ1-2, with D unresolved. CDR1 SGHRS and CDR2 YFSETQ come from the germline V gene. CDR3 size: 15 residues. V lost 4 bases to trimming and J lost 2 bases, with 15 bases between them. The CDR3 sequence is CASSPDLSKNYGYTF. The CDR3 DNA reads TGCGCCAGCAGCCCGGACTTAAGTAAAAACTATGGCTACACCTTC.

This chain joins TRBV11-2 and TRBJ1-3; 7 positions agree with TRBD1. The trim removed 0 bases at V and 0 bases at J, leaving 11 bases unmatched. The germline gives CDR1 SGHAT, CDR2 FQNNGV. The CDR3 has 19 residues. The CDR3 nucleotides are TGTGCCAGCAGCTTAGATATGTGGTCCGACAGGGTCTCTGGAAACACCATATATTTT. It is translated as CASSLDMWSDRVSGNTIYF.

The chain couples TRBV29-1 to TRBJ2-7; 13 bases fit TRBD2. This CDR3 region has 16 residues. Germline lookup yields CDR1 SQVTM and CDR2 ANQGSEA. Germline trimming cut 7 bases from V and 4 bases from J; bases unmatched to any gene: 13. The DNA of the CDR3 is TGCAGCGCGATCATGATTGGGACTAGCGGGGATTACGAGCAGTACTTC. Its protein is CSAIMIGTSGDYEQYF.

The sample holds a few counts of this clonotype. The chain links TRBV4-3 to TRBJ2-2, with 7 bases matching TRBD1. The CDR3 extends over 17 amino acids. Germline loops: CDR1 LGHNA, CDR2 YSLEER. V trimming: 2 bases; J trimming: 6 bases; junction bases outside the gene matches: 12. The CDR3: CASSQQGGPYKSGELFF. The CDR3 DNA is TGCGCCAGCAGCCAACAAGGGGGCCCATACAAGTCCGGGGAGCTGTTTTTT.